This T cell receptor beta chain was observed in a study of T cells after yellow fever vaccination (dated by TCRdb to between 2019 and 2020). For the study in its entirety: Using CD3, CD45RA, CCR7 and CD95 staining, memory subsets (EM, EMRA, CM and Tscm) were sorted on a BD FACS Aria III. Memory subsets were sorted on days 0, 15 and 45 and at 18 months after primary vaccination, and on days 0, 15 and 45 after the 30-year booster. Two healthy male donors, one aged 18 to 30 and one aged 30 to 40 years, were included in the cohort. Blood samples were taken at several timepoints before and after primary and secondary immunization, and bulk PBMC replicates and cell subsets were isolated. The SMART-Seq v4 Ultra Low Input RNA kit was used to prepare libraries from fractions with low cell numbers. To track T-cell clones before and after primary and booster YFV17D yellow fever vaccination, bulk TCR alpha and beta repertoires were sequenced longitudinally.

Findings and caveats that apply to the study as a whole: A small fraction of clonotypes showed up in both the CD4 and CD8 compartments, probably as a result of convergent recombination. On day 0, almost all vaccine-responding clonotypes were below detection in the sorted memory subsets. Only a couple of donors were included in the study, so the extent to which the findings can be generalized is limited. After the booster, most of the clones that had expanded following primary vaccination were detected again (about 95% of CD4 and 80% to 90% of CD8), which suggests that memory was broadly maintained. Computational filtering was needed because FACS-sorted repertoires could contain abundant contaminating clonotypes from the bulk population. Compared with the primary T-cell response, the secondary T-cell response was faster but weaker, reaching its peak on day 5 rather than on day 15.

Sequencer: Illumina NovaSeq 6000. Synthesis of TCR cDNA relied on 5'RACE template switching, a step that introduced a universal primer site along with unique molecular identifiers. cDNA synthesis was primed from both the TCR alpha and TCR beta constant segments. Libraries were amplified in two PCR steps, with sample barcodes and sequencing adapters added in the second step. Libraries were sequenced on Illumina HiSeq 2500 (2x100 bp) or NovaSeq (2x150 bp). As for the authors' bioinformatics: Reads were demultiplexed and collapsed into UMI consensus sequences with MIGEC, and V(D)J alignment was performed with MiXCR. Clonotypes responding to the vaccine were identified with edgeR on replicate PBMC samples, with the criteria of FDR below 0.01 and a log2 fold change above 5 up to day 15. CD4 or CD8 identity was assigned to each bulk clonotype according to whether the clonotype was present at higher abundance in the sequenced CD4 repertoire or the sequenced CD8 repertoire. Clonotype frequencies in memory subsets were weighted by FACS-sorted cell numbers to estimate each clone's distribution across memory phenotypes. The raw public data were reprocessed by TCRdb itself: fastp quality trimming at Q25, MiXCR clonotype calling, in-frame beta chains only. A single entry per CDR3 protein holds the most common genes and DNA from its merged rows. These V and J calls rely on TCRdb rather than the paper's analysis. This sample holds 45,000 to 75,000 distinct CDR3 sequences; 4.5% to 6% were observed only once. The ten most abundant clones make up 30% to 35% of the sample.

Many counts were recorded for this clonotype. Per-nucleotide qualities are absent, and no much larger clonotype sits a single base away. The sample's treatment or condition label is to be understood as: live attenuated yellow fever vaccine strain. A standard Ficoll-Paque protocol was used to isolate PBMCs from peripheral blood. RNA from sorted memory subsets was extracted with the RNeasy Micro Kit. The CDR3 covers 12 residues, taking in both the cysteine and the phenylalanine. CDR3 DNA only is kept here, 36 bases in frame from base 1. V was cut back by 3 bases and J by 3 bases, leaving a gap of 6 bases between them. CDR1 and CDR2 were assigned from the germline V gene as ENHRY and SYGVKD.

This clonotype was sampled from a man younger than 35 who received the YFV17D yellow fever vaccine. The source was PBMCs, either bulk or a sorted T-cell subset (CD4+, CD8+, memory, or dextramer-sorted; not recorded which), collected on the day of the yellow fever booster vaccination. The chain joins TRBV10-3 to TRBJ2-7, with no reliable assignment of the D segment. The DNA is as follows: TGTGCCATCAGTGAAAGGAACTACGAGCAGTACTTC. This codes for CAISERNYEQYF.